This T cell receptor (beta chain) was documented in a study of blood T cells in healthy people across ages. Extraction of total RNA produced a minimum of 5.5 micrograms from each sample. V was cut by 5 bases and J by 6 bases, with 22 bases left in between. The CDR3 runs to 16 residues. The second PCR ran about 6 to 12 cycles with a sample-barcoded 5' primer and J-beta primers. MiXCR, run by TCRdb on the 5' RACE reads, gives a single entry per CDR3 protein. The repertoire has more than 1.4 million distinct CDR3 sequences, approximately 42% of them found once; the top ten carry roughly 7.9%. The TCR comes from a woman under 30 in good health. Sequencing was done on a sample of blood. The chain joins TRBV12-3 or TRBV12-4 to TRBJ1-2; D is possibly TRBD1 (6 bases). CDR3 loop: CASSPKRGGLRDGYTF. CDR3 in DNA: TGTGCCAGCAGTCCCAAGCGTGGGGGCTTGCGTGATGGCTACACCTTC.